This TCR beta chain stems from a study of T cells in Graves' hyperthyroidism and ophthalmopathy. The table lists this clonotype with many counts. The hyperthyroidism patients had all been newly diagnosed, and their disease duration was under 2 months. Their ages ranged from 18 to 65 years. Uncontrolled infection, other autoimmune disease, pregnancy or lactation led to exclusion. Blood sampling occurred at first hyperthyroidism diagnosis, ahead of any ophthalmopathy symptoms. It was 8 to 10 ml of fresh peripheral blood that supplied the PBMCs. TCR beta CDR3 region amplification was performed from RNA transcripts. The HTBI set primed first-round TCR CDR3 RT-PCR. TCRdb reanalysed the multiplex PCR reads using MiXCR and keeps one entry per CDR3 protein. The repertoire holds some 270,000 distinct CDR3 sequences, with roughly 14% as singletons. There are 15 residues in the CDR3. J lost 5 bases, V lost 8 bases, and 11 bases had no gene match.

The chain employs TRBV12-3 or TRBV12-4 and TRBJ2-1, with 8 bases matching TRBD2. The sequencing input was blood. This receptor was identified in a woman aged 25 to 45 with Graves' hyperthyroidism that later progressed to Graves' ophthalmopathy. DNA of the CDR3: TGTGCCAGCGTGGTTTGGAGCGGGGGTAACAATGAGCAGTTCTTC. Translation gives CASVVWSGGNNEQFF.